This is a list of T cell receptor beta chains from one sample in a study of regulatory T cells in long-lasting Graves disease. Using its own MiXCR run on the multiplex PCR reads, TCRdb lists one record per CDR3 protein. This sample has roughly 610,000 distinct CDR3 sequences, with roughly 16% found just once. The same sample was also used in a study of T cells in Graves' hyperthyroidism and ophthalmopathy.

The sample was peripheral blood mononuclear cells (PBMCs), taken at new diagnosis, from a patient treated with antithyroid drugs. Receptors originate from a woman in her twenties or thirties with Graves disease. CDR3s include the opening cysteine and the closing phenylalanine or tryptophan. A D gene is named only where the DNA matches it firmly. The size of a clone is reported for some rows only, either as once, few or many, or as a class for expanded clones.

TRBD2	-	TRBJ2-1	TRBV13	CASSLLAAAYKEQFF	TGTGCCAGCAGCTTGCTAGCGGCCGCTTACAAGGAGCAGTTCTTC
TRBD1	-	TRBJ1-5	TRBV30	CAWSNPTGRRNQPQHF	TGTGCCTGGAGTAACCCGACAGGGCGGCGCAATCAGCCCCAGCATTTT
TRBD2	many	TRBJ2-1	TRBV7-2	CASSLARTSGVNEQFF	TGTGCCAGCAGCTTAGCGAGGACTAGCGGGGTTAATGAGCAGTTCTTC
-	many	TRBJ2-1	TRBV20-1	CSASRLGSYNEQFF	TGCAGTGCTAGTCGACTAGGGAGCTACAATGAGCAGTTCTTC
-	-	TRBJ2-7	TRBV2	CASRDQGYEQYF	TGTGCCAGCAGGGATCAGGGCTACGAGCAGTACTTC
-	-	TRBJ2-3	TRBV3-1	CASSQDPGLPTDTQYF	TGTGCCAGCAGCCAAGATCCGGGACTCCCCACAGATACGCAGTATTTT
TRBD1	many	TRBJ2-7	TRBV5-1	CASSLGDRVYEQYF	TGCGCCAGCAGCTTGGGGGACAGGGTCTACGAGCAGTACTTC
TRBD1	-	TRBJ2-1	TRBV6-1	CASRDFTGTVYNEQFF	TGTGCCAGCAGAGATTTCACCGGGACAGTGTACAATGAGCAGTTCTTC
TRBD1	many	TRBJ1-1	TRBV12-3/TRBV12-4	CASRQGGMNTEAFF	TGTGCCAGCCGACAGGGGGGGATGAACACTGAAGCTTTCTTT
TRBD2	-	TRBJ2-1	TRBV7-3	CASSSQAGYNEQFF	TGTGCCAGCAGCTCGCAAGCGGGGTACAATGAGCAGTTCTTC
-	many	TRBJ2-2	TRBV2	CASSGMVSTGELFF	TGTGCCAGCAGTGGCATGGTCAGCACCGGGGAGCTGTTTTTT
-	many	TRBJ2-7	TRBV3-1	CASSYSGRSYEQYF	TGTGCCAGCAGCTATTCGGGCCGTTCCTACGAGCAGTACTTC
-	few	TRBJ1-2	TRBV20-1	CSAQSTGFWSGYTF	TGCAGTGCCCAATCCACAGGGTTCTGGTCCGGCTACACCTTC
-	-	TRBJ1-2	TRBV7-9	CASSPDPHGYTF	TGTGCCAGCAGCCCCGATCCGCATGGCTACACCTTC
-	-	TRBJ1-3	TRBV19	CASSLSRTLSGNTIYF	TGTGCCAGTAGTCTATCGCGGACCCTCTCTGGAAACACCATATATTTT
-	many	TRBJ1-2	TRBV10-3	CAISESAGRLYGYTF	TGTGCCATCAGTGAGTCAGCAGGACGGTTATATGGCTACACCTTC
TRBD1	few	TRBJ1-1	TRBV20-1	CSAFQGGEAFF	TGCAGTGCTTTCCAGGGGGGGGAGGCTTTCTTT
TRBD2	-	TRBJ2-1	TRBV11-2	CATRLAVSSYNGQFF	TGTGCCACCAGACTAGCTGTTAGCTCCTACAATGGGCAGTTCTTC
TRBD1	-	TRBJ1-4	TRBV27	CASSSSGTGDEKLFF	TGTGCCAGCAGTTCCTCCGGGACAGGGGACGAAAAACTGTTTTTT
TRBD1	many	TRBJ1-2	TRBV20-1	CSASLSPASLDRGLDGYTF	TGCAGTGCTAGCCTTTCCCCTGCTTCTCTGGACAGGGGGCTAGACGGCTACACCTTC
-	-	TRBJ2-2	TRBV5-5	CASSFQVRELFF	TGTGCCAGCAGCTTTCAGGTCCGGGAGCTGTTTTTT
TRBD2	many	TRBJ2-1	TRBV6-5	CASSYGGGREGRYSYNEQFF	TGTGCCAGCAGTTACGGAGGGGGGCGGGAGGGCCGTTACTCCTACAATGAGCAGTTCTTC
-	many	TRBJ2-1	TRBV7-2	CASSLTSVPLYNEQFF	TGTGCCAGCAGCCTCACGTCCGTACCACTTTACAATGAGCAGTTCTTC
-	many	TRBJ2-1	TRBV19	CASRLDRKLGNEQFF	TGTGCCAGTAGACTAGACAGGAAGCTAGGGAATGAGCAGTTCTTC
-	many	TRBJ2-7	TRBV7-9	CAGSRGSSYEQYF	TGTGCCGGCTCCCGAGGCAGCTCCTACGAGCAGTACTTC
-	many	TRBJ1-1	TRBV2	CASSEAGGTEAFF	TGTGCCAGCAGTGAAGCCGGTGGCACTGAAGCTTTCTTT
TRBD1	many	TRBJ1-1	TRBV20-1	CSARDLSGGADVNTEAFF	TGCAGTGCTAGAGATCTGTCAGGGGGGGCCGACGTGAACACTGAAGCTTTCTTT
TRBD1	many	TRBJ2-5	TRBV29-1	CSVRDRGPETQYF	TGCAGCGTTAGGGACAGGGGGCCGGAGACCCAGTACTTC
-	-	TRBJ2-2	TRBV9	CASSSFRGGQLNTGELFF	TGTGCCAGCAGCTCATTCAGGGGGGGCCAGCTGAACACCGGGGAGCTGTTTTTT
-	-	TRBJ1-3	TRBV2	CASRRVSDTIYF	TGTGCCAGCAGGAGGGTTTCGGACACCATATATTTT
-	-	TRBJ2-5	TRBV10-3	CAISAGQNHQETQYF	TGTGCCATCAGCGCGGGACAGAATCACCAAGAGACCCAGTACTTC
TRBD1	-	TRBJ2-5	TRBV3-1	CASSQEGVGDRETQYF	TGTGCCAGCAGCCAAGAGGGAGTCGGGGACAGAGAGACCCAGTACTTC
TRBD1	many	TRBJ2-3	TRBV10-3	CAISESRDSYTDTQYF	TGTGCCATCAGTGAGTCCCGGGACAGTTACACAGATACGCAGTATTTT
TRBD2	-	TRBJ2-1	TRBV5-1	CASSLDIAGGYNEQFF	TGCGCCAGCAGCTTGGATATAGCGGGAGGTTACAATGAGCAGTTCTTC
TRBD2	once	TRBJ2-1	TRBV7-2	CASTPVLAGANNEQFF	TGTGCCAGCACCCCCGTACTAGCGGGAGCAAACAATGAGCAGTTCTTC
-	-	TRBJ1-1	TRBV6-1	CASSEGRYMNTEAFF	TGTGCCAGCAGTGAAGGACGGTACATGAACACTGAAGCTTTCTTT
-	many	TRBJ1-4	TRBV6-2/TRBV6-3	CAAGVLGEKLFF	TGTGCAGCAGGGGTCTTGGGGGAAAAACTGTTTTTT
-	-	TRBJ2-3	TRBV9	CASSVTGYTDTQYF	TGTGCCAGCAGCGTCACAGGTTACACAGATACGCAGTATTTT
TRBD1	few	TRBJ2-1	TRBV25-1	CASSEDGLQGNEQFF	TGTGCCAGCAGTGAGGATGGCCTACAGGGGAATGAGCAGTTCTTC
-	many	TRBJ2-7	TRBV2	CASLKGNYEQYF	TGTGCCAGCTTAAAGGGAAACTACGAGCAGTACTTC
TRBD2	-	TRBJ2-7	TRBV28	CASSLGTGTSGATWYF	TGTGCCAGCAGCTTGGGGACCGGGACTAGCGGGGCGACGTGGTACTTC
-	many	TRBJ1-2	TRBV6-1	CASDSLARVYGYTF	TGTGCCAGCGACTCACTAGCCAGGGTCTATGGCTACACCTTC
-	few	TRBJ2-5	TRBV29-1	CSVDEGGETQYF	TGCAGCGTTGACGAGGGGGGGGAGACCCAGTACTTC
TRBD1	many	TRBJ1-4	TRBV6-1	CASSRGQGAREKLFF	TGTGCCAGCAGCCGCGGACAGGGGGCGCGGGAAAAACTGTTTTTT
TRBD2	many	TRBJ2-1	TRBV6-2/TRBV6-3	CASSTEKAGGDYNEQFF	TGTGCCAGCAGTACGGAAAAAGCGGGAGGGGACTACAATGAGCAGTTCTTC
-	many	TRBJ2-3	TRBV5-1	CASSLEAAFSTDTQYF	TGCGCCAGCAGCTTGGAGGCAGCCTTTAGCACAGATACGCAGTATTTT
-	-	TRBJ2-4	TRBV6-2/TRBV6-3	CASSGAVPQTPRDIQYF	TGTGCCAGCAGCGGAGCTGTTCCCCAAACCCCGAGGGACATTCAGTACTTC
TRBD1	once	TRBJ2-7	TRBV18	CASSPPRQGASYEQYF	TGTGCCAGCTCACCGCCTAGACAGGGAGCAAGCTACGAGCAGTACTTC
-	-	TRBJ2-5	TRBV7-8	CASSEGGTQYF	TGTGCCAGCAGCGAGGGGGGGACCCAGTACTTC
TRBD2	-	TRBJ2-3	TRBV6-5	CASSSPGLAGTTTQYF	TGTGCCAGCAGTTCTCCGGGACTAGCGGGTACTACTACGCAGTATTTT
-	-	TRBJ1-5	TRBV4-1	CASSQGGGVPQHF	TGCGCCAGCAGCCAAGGTGGGGGGGTGCCCCAGCATTTT
TRBD2	many	TRBJ2-1	TRBV12-3/TRBV12-4	CASSFRFWGGVGRNEQFF	TGTGCCAGCAGTTTTAGATTCTGGGGGGGGGTGGGGAGAAATGAGCAGTTCTTC